This T cell receptor beta chain was captured by sequencing in a study of shared clonotypes between healthy human individuals. Study-level points and caveats: Sharing across several donors was seen in 4% to 6.5% of naive CD4 clonotypes.

This clone was seen a few times. Its target is unknown. Profiling relied on immunoSEQ multiplex PCR, and the TCRdb table lists in-frame clones only, not all of them. This sample has around 690,000 clones; 90% occur once, and the top ten carry 34%. The specimen sequenced was memory CD8+ T cells from PBMCs. Subset indicated: CD45RO+ cells pooled with CCR7-negative TemRA cells. The sequence derives from a man younger than 30 in good health. Some clones in this sample may be carry-over from other donors' samples.

This CDR3 reads CASSPDRSNQPQHF. CDR3 DNA sequence: TGTGCCAGCAGCCCGGACAGGAGCAATCAGCCCCAGCATTTT. The chain recombines TRBV5-5 with TRBJ1-5; 7 bases fit TRBD1. V lost 4 bases, J lost 1 base, and 2 bases stayed unmatched. The CDR3 is 14 residues long. Germline V gene lookup returns CDR1 SGHKS and CDR2 YYEKEE (reference sequence). The full variable domain, rest sourced from reference TRBV5-5 and TRBJ1-5, is DAGVTQSPTHLIKTRGQQVTLRCSPISGHKSVSWYQQVLGQGPQFIFQYYEKEERGRGNFPDRFSARQFPNYSSELNVNALLLGDSALYLCASSPDRSNQPQHFGDGTRLSIL.